The T cell receptor beta chain described here comes from a study of cytomegalovirus exposure and HLA in healthy donors. Whole-study context: Earlier findings included roughly 120 million unique TCR beta sequences obtained from around 180 million T cells. Out of 398 genotyped donors, around 80% belonged to the Caucasian-associated ancestry cluster.

Primers for the PCR totalled 60 Vbeta and 13 Jbeta. Sequenced by immunoSEQ multiplex PCR; TCRdb stores in-frame clones only, minus some. The data show about 160,000 clones, with approximately 74% seen just once and 2.8% held by the top ten. Study outcomes and limitations: As a later analysis revealed, the rate of TCR association differed by HLA locus, with DRB1 most and HLA-C fewest.

This clone was detected only a few times. No antigen is known for it. The origin of this receptor is a woman in her twenties or thirties in good health and CMV-seronegative. Sequencing was carried out using PBMCs.

CDR3 bases: TGCGCCAGCAGCCAAGTGGGAGGAACAGGGGCTACAGATACGCAGTATTTT. This encodes CASSQVGGTGATDTQYF. The V call is TRBV4-3, the J call TRBJ2-3; TRBD1 might be the D (7 bases). V was pared by 1 base and J by 3 bases, with 17 bases between. CDR3 size: 17 residues. CDR1 and CDR2 (germline): LGHNA, YSLEER.